The sequence of this TCR beta chain was determined in a study of blood T cell repertoires in COVID-19. Study as a whole: PBMCs, B-cell-depleted T cells, or T cells were the source of the cDNA or gDNA that made up the material.

TCRdb's copy holds only in-frame clones and misses some; the assay was immunoSEQ multiplex PCR. The sample includes over 100,000 clones, 79% of them seen just once. This CDR3 comprises 14 residues. CDR1 MNHEY and CDR2 SMNVEV come from the germline V gene (reference sequence). After removal of 5 bases from V and 3 bases from J, the junction contained 4 bases not matched to a gene. Sequencing was carried out using peripheral blood. This sequence originates from a woman aged 80 or over with acute or convalescent COVID-19. The chain has TRBV27 and TRBJ1-2, with 9 bases fitting TRBD1. The CDR3 region has the DNA TGTGCCAGCAGTGCCCGGGACAGGGACTATGGCTACACCTTC. This codes for CASSARDRDYGYTF.